This TCR beta chain derives from a study of blood T cell repertoires in COVID-19 (dated by TCRdb to 2020 to 2021). Context from the whole study: Collaborator samples came from the United States, Italy and Spain and covered acute and convalescent phases of COVID-19. The material from the prospective study consisted of cDNA or gDNA derived from T cells, B-cell-depleted T cells, or PBMCs. Subjects who had been exposed to COVID-19, were actively infected with it, or had recovered from it provided the deeply sampled blood TCRbeta repertoires that made up the dataset. A freely available public database, intended as a resource for researchers studying the immune response to SARS-CoV-2, is where the repertoires were released. Samples came from the ongoing ImmuneRACE study (first 160 participants) plus 1,254 subjects from 6 global collaborators. Sample metadata almost always included a de-identified subject ID, COVID-19 status, age in years and sex. Where HLA class I and class II types were available, the types were taken from metadata supplied by the sample provider, not from assay-based typing.

At one collaborating source in Seattle, patients were enrolled during active infection and were followed longitudinally through the course of disease. Each collaborating institution followed its own protocols to collect whole blood in K2EDTA tubes. Collaborator samples were shipped for TCRbeta analysis as frozen whole blood, isolated PBMCs, or DNA extracted from either sample type. On the study overall, not on this receptor specifically: How much clinical and demographic metadata was included differed by source and by participant, and the metadata was provided uncurated.

The junction shows trimming of 2 bases on V and 6 bases on J, and the gene matches do not reach 4 bases of it. The germline V gene provides CDR1 SGHTA and CDR2 FQGNSA. From its cysteine to its phenylalanine, the CDR3 spans 14 amino acids. Only the CDR3 DNA is retained, 42 bases long and in frame from the first base. A word on this clone: This clone's antigen is unknown. It has no much larger one-base neighbor in the sample; base qualities were not kept.

TCRbeta CDR3 regions were amplified from genomic DNA using the immunoSEQ Assay, a bias-controlled multiplex PCR. On the authors' methods: Within the assay, amplification of reference gene primers was used to estimate how many nucleated cells each sample contained. To quantify the absolute abundance of each unique TCRbeta CDR3 rearrangement, sequence reads were collapsed and filtered. For each sample, productive Simpson clonality was calculated as the square root of Simpson's diversity index over productive rearrangements. Sourced from immuneACCESS, this table was stored by TCRdb with only in-frame sequences that have V and J called. A share of the clones is absent; for the studies checked, an unresolved V gene accounts for under half, and the remainder has no known explanation. V and J calls and clone size are those listed in that table; D and trimming were worked out from the DNA. The sample records some 240,000 clones, 75% to 85% of which are singletons. The top ten clonotypes cover roughly 5.1% of the sample.

The sample comprised peripheral blood. The clonotype comes from a woman in her 70s with COVID-19, enrolled during active disease. This chain joins TRBV7-2 to TRBJ1-2; 9 bases in the junction line up with TRBD1. The CDR3 reads CASSLRRTGDGYTF. The DNA sequence is TGTGCCAGCAGCTTAAGGAGGACAGGGGATGGCTACACCTTC. The full variable domain, completed from the reference TRBV7-2 and TRBJ1-2 proteins outside the CDR3, reads GAGVSQSPSNKVTEKGKDVELRCDPISGHTALYWYRQSLGQGLEFLIYFQGNSAPDKSGLPSDRFSAERTGGSVSTLTIQRTQQEDSAVYLCASSLRRTGDGYTFGSGTRLTVV.